Listed below are T cell receptor beta chains from one sample, sequenced in a study of cytomegalovirus exposure and HLA in healthy donors. The assay was immunoSEQ multiplex PCR, and TCRdb's table has in-frame clones only and misses some. The repertoire has about 140,000 clones, 75% to 90% of them found once; the top ten carry 1.2%. The material sequenced was PBMCs. These receptors came from a female donor in good health and CMV-seronegative. Each CDR3 is given with its conserved first and last residue. D genes are given only for firm matches. Clone size is shown for a subset of rows, as once, few, many or a class of expanded clone.

D gene: TRBD2
clone size: few
J gene: TRBJ2-1
V gene: TRBV29-1
CDR3 protein: CSVPTSAPSSYNEQFF
CDR3 DNA: TGCAGCGTTCCAACTAGCGCTCCGAGCTCCTACAATGAGCAGTTCTTC

D gene: .
clone size: .
J gene: TRBJ2-5
V gene: TRBV7-2
CDR3 protein: CASSLAQETQYF
CDR3 DNA: TGTGCCAGCAGCTTAGCGCAGGAGACCCAGTACTTC

D gene: TRBD1
clone size: .
J gene: TRBJ1-6
V gene: TRBV6-6
CDR3 protein: CASSYRGQDSPLHF
CDR3 DNA: TGTGCCAGCAGTTACAGGGGGCAGGATTCACCCCTCCACTTT

D gene: .
clone size: .
J gene: TRBJ2-7
V gene: TRBV6-1
CDR3 protein: CASSEGWGRYEQYF
CDR3 DNA: TGTGCCAGCAGTGAAGGATGGGGCCGGTACGAGCAGTACTTC

D gene: TRBD2
clone size: .
J gene: TRBJ2-7
V gene: TRBV13
CDR3 protein: CASSPQPTSGRRYEQYF
CDR3 DNA: TGTGCCAGCAGCCCCCAGCCGACTAGCGGGAGGAGGTACGAGCAGTACTTC

D gene: .
clone size: .
J gene: TRBJ2-2
V gene: TRBV28
CDR3 protein: CASIEEISVGELFF
CDR3 DNA: TGTGCCAGCATTGAGGAGATCTCTGTTGGGGAGCTGTTTTTT

D gene: TRBD2
clone size: .
J gene: TRBJ2-2
V gene: TRBV9
CDR3 protein: CASSVGHSGRGAGELFF
CDR3 DNA: TGTGCCAGCAGCGTAGGACATAGCGGGAGGGGCGCCGGGGAGCTGTTTTTT

D gene: .
clone size: .
J gene: TRBJ1-6
V gene: TRBV5-1
CDR3 protein: CASSLDEVVSPLHF
CDR3 DNA: TGCGCCAGCAGCTTGGATGAGGTTGTTTCACCCCTCCACTTT

D gene: .
clone size: .
J gene: TRBJ1-1
V gene: TRBV9
CDR3 protein: CASSEGGALIREAFF
CDR3 DNA: TGTGCCAGCAGCGAGGGGGGGGCACTCATCAGGGAAGCTTTCTTT

D gene: .
clone size: .
J gene: TRBJ1-2
V gene: TRBV6-5
CDR3 protein: CASSFGSGAGDYGYTF
CDR3 DNA: TGTGCCAGCAGTTTCGGCTCAGGGGCGGGTGACTATGGCTACACCTTC

D gene: TRBD2
clone size: .
J gene: TRBJ2-1
V gene: TRBV9
CDR3 protein: CASSVGGRASYNEQFF
CDR3 DNA: TGTGCCAGCAGCGTAGGCGGGAGGGCATCCTACAATGAGCAGTTCTTC

D gene: .
clone size: .
J gene: TRBJ2-5
V gene: TRBV7-7
CDR3 protein: CASSLSGSGETQYF
CDR3 DNA: TGTGCTAGCAGCTTATCAGGGTCCGGGGAGACCCAGTACTTC

D gene: .
clone size: .
J gene: TRBJ2-7
V gene: TRBV5-6
CDR3 protein: CASSSETGDSYEQYF
CDR3 DNA: TGTGCCAGCAGCTCCGAGACAGGTGATTCCTACGAGCAGTACTTC

D gene: .
clone size: .
J gene: TRBJ1-2
V gene: TRBV28
CDR3 protein: CASSSIQGWGYTF
CDR3 DNA: TGTGCCAGCAGTTCGATACAGGGCTGGGGCTACACCTTC

D gene: .
clone size: .
J gene: TRBJ2-1
V gene: TRBV19
CDR3 protein: CASSMTGTYNEQFF
CDR3 DNA: TGTGCCAGTAGTATGACCGGGACCTACAATGAGCAGTTCTTC

D gene: .
clone size: .
J gene: TRBJ2-3
V gene: TRBV27
CDR3 protein: CASESPRRQGLTDTQYF
CDR3 DNA: TGTGCCAGCGAATCCCCCCGCCGGCAGGGACTCACAGATACGCAGTATTTT

D gene: .
clone size: .
J gene: TRBJ1-5
V gene: TRBV4-1
CDR3 protein: CASSQDPRVDQPQHF
CDR3 DNA: TGCGCCAGCAGCCAAGATCCCAGGGTAGATCAGCCCCAGCATTTT